Listed below are T cell receptor beta chains from one sample, sequenced in a study of radiation and T cells in renal cell carcinoma. The data were produced by immunoSEQ multiplex PCR, yet TCRdb's version contains in-frame clones alone and is incomplete. The table has about 130,000 clones, around 84% seen once. The sequenced sample was blood, obtained from a patient whose treatment included radiotherapy and nephrectomy. Receptors originate from a woman between 55 and 75 years old with renal cell carcinoma. The conserved cysteine and the conserved F or W are not part of the CDR3 here.

V,length,CDR3
TRBV27,12,ASSQWGENQPQH
TRBV25-1,12,ASSESGRGNTIY
TRBV9,14,ASSVDARERGDGYT
TRBV28,8,ASSYDEQY
TRBV27,10,ASSARVEKLF
TRBV9,11,ASTPGESYGYT
TRBV2,10,ASRGDVEKLF
TRBV19,12,ASKNREESGELF
TRBV9,12,ASSVDLRVYEQY
TRBV6-6,13,ASSYSTRRGQGTS
TRBV29-1,11,SARGASTGELF
TRBV7-2,7,ASPSEQF
TRBV5-1,15,ASSFTSGESSYNEQF
TRBV7-6,11,ASSLRVGQGYT
TRBV5-1,12,ASSLGTVTGELF
TRBV2,11,ASSENDSNEAF
TRBV6-1,12,ASGVGRGQETQY
TRBV4-3,12,ASSQEIRITEAF
TRBV5-4,14,ASSQGLAGGLGEQY
TRBV7-9,10,ASSQGPTEAF
TRBV5-1,11,ASKRAGQREAF
TRBV7-9,13,ASSVNRDFNYGYT
TRBV21-1,15,ASSKALVRSPKKPQH
TRBV4-3,11,ASSHVGTGELF
TRBV7-6,11,ASSLGYSGEQY
TRBV6-5,12,ASSYRFVGDTQY
TRBV18,17,ASSPRRTGGPAPQETQY
TRBV28,13,ASVLGGAYNQPQH
TRBV10-3,13,AISEWDRGQETQY
TRBV27,12,ASSQFNGNQPQH
TRBV2,13,ASNAWGQAALNYT
TRBV2,12,ASSDSSPTDTQY
TRBV12-5,11,ASGFPGGDTQY
TRBV4-1,13,ASSPQGSTNEKLF
TRBV6-6,11,ASSIGTFYGYT
TRBV15,14,ATSRGGRQFSYEQY
TRBV7-2,13,ASSLQGASSYEQY
TRBV6-1,12,ASSDSGARETQY
TRBV28,14,ASSSHRGYSNQPQH
TRBV5-1,15,ASSLVSGTSGYNEQF
TRBV6-4,11,ASSTDRTNEQF
TRBV7-2,12,ASSQDSNTGELF
TRBV25-1,13,ASSRRTGGTDTQY
TRBV5-1,11,ASRGQGGETQY
TRBV6-1,12,ASSLQGAEDEQY
TRBV2,13,ASSEDLAGAYEQY
TRBV19,12,ASSRDSGANVLT
TRBV9,12,ASSPRLAFNEQF
TRBV7-1,11,ASSLVERTEAF
TRBV19,14,ASSSGTGYSNQPQH
TRBV9,14,ASSVKTGLATGELF
TRBV19,13,ASSLRTASGNTIY